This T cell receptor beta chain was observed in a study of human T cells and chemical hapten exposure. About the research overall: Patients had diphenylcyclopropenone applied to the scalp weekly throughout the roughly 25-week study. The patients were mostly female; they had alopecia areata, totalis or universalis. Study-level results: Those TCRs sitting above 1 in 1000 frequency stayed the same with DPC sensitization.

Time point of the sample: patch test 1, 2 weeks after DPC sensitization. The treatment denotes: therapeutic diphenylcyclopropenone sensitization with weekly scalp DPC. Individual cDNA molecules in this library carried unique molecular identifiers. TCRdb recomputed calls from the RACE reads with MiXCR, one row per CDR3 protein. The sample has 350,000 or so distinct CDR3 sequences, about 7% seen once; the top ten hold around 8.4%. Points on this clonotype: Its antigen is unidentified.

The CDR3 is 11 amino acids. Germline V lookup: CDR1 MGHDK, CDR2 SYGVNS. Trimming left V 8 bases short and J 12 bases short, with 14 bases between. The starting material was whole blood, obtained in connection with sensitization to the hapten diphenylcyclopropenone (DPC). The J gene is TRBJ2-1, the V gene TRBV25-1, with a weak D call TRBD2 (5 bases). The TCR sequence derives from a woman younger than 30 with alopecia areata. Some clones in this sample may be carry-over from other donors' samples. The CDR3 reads CASYGLDGQFF. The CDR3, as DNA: TGTGCCAGCTACGGACTCGATGGGCAGTTCTTC.